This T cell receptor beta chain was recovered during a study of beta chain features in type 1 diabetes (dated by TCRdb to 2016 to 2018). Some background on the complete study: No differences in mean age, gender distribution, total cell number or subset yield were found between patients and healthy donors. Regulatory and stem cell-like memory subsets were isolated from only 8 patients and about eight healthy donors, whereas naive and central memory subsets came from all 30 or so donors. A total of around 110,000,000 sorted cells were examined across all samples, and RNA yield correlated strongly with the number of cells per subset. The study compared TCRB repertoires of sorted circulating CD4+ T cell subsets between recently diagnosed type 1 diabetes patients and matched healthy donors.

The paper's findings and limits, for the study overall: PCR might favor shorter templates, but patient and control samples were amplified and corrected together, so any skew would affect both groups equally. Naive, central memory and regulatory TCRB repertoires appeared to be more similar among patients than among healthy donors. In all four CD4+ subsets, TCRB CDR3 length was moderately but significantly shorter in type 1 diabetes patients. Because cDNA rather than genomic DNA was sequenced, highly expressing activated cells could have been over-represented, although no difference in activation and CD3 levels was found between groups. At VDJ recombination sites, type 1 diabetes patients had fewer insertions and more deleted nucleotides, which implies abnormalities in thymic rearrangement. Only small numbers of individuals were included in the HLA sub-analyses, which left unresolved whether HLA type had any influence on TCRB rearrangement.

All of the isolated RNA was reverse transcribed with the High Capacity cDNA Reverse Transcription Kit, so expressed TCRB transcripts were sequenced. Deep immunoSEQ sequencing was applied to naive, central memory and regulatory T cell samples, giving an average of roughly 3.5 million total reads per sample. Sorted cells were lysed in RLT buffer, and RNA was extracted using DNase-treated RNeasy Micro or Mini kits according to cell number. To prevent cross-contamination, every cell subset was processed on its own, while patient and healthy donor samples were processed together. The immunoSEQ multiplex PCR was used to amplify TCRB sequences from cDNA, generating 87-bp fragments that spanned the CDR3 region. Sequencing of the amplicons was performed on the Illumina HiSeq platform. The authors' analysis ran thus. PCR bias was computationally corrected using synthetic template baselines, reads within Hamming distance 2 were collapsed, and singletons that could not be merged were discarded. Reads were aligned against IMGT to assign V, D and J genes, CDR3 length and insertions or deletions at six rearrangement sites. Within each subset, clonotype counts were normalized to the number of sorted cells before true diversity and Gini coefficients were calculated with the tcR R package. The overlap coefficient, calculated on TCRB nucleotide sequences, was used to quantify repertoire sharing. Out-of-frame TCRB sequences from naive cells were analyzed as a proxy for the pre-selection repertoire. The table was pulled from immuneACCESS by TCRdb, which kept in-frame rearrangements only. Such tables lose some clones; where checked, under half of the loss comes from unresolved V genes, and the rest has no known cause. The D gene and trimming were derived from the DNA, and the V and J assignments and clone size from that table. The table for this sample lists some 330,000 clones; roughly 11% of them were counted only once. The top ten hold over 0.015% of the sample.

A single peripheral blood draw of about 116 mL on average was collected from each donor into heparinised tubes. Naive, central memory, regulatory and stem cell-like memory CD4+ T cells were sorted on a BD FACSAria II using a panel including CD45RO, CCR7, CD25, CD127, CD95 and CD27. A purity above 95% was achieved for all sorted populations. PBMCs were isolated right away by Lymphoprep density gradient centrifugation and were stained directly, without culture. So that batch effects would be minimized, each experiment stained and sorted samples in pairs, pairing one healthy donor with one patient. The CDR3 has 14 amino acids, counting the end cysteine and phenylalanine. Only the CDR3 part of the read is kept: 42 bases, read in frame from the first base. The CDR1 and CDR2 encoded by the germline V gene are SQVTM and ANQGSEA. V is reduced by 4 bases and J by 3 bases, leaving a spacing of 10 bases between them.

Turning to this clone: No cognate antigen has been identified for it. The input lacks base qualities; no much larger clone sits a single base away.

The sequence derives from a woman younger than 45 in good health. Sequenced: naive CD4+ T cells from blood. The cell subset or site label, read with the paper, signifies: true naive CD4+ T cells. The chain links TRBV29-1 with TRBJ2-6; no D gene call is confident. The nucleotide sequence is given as TGCAGCGTTGGTCGAAACGGTGGGGCCAACGTCCTGACTTTC. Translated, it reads CSVGRNGGANVLTF.